The source of this T cell receptor (beta chain) is a study of CD8 T cells in ankylosing spondylitis. Trimming took 3 bases from V and 0 from J, leaving 11 bases between them. Germline V gene data show CDR1 as SGHAT and CDR2 as FQNNGV. The CDR3 is 16 residues long. Points from the study as a whole: Earlier reports found some motif variants in synovial fluid and blood in reactive arthritis. Matched synovial fluid from ankylosing spondylitis patients was reported to be enriched for disease-linked clones. In ankylosing spondylitis blood, a motif of seven or eight highly homologous TCR beta variants appeared characteristic.

TCR beta libraries were made by quantitative 5'-RACE with molecular barcodes. One entry per CDR3 protein results from TCRdb running MiXCR on the 5' RACE reads. This table has around 130,000 distinct CDR3 sequences, roughly 17% appearing once. About this clonotype: What it binds is unknown.

The TCR comes from a male donor with ankylosing spondylitis. The chain uses TRBV11-2 and TRBJ1-4, with a tentative D call TRBD1 (5 bases). The sample taken for sequencing was blood, either unsorted or a sorted T cell fraction (not recorded which). In DNA form, the CDR3 reads TGTGCCAGCAGCTTCGGGACGTTAGCAACTAATGAAAAACTGTTTTTT. Amino acid sequence: CASSFGTLATNEKLFF.